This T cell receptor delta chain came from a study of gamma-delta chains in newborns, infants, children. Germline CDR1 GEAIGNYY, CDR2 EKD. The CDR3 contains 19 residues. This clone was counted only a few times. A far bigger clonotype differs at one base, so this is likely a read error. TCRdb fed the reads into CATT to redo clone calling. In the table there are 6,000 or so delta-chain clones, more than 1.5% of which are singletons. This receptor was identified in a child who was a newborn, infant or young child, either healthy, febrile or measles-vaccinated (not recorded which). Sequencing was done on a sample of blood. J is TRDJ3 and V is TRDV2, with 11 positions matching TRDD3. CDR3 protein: CACDTVLLGDIWGTRQMFF. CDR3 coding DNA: TGTGCCTGTGACACCGTTTTACTGGGGGATATTTGGGGCACCCGACAGATGTTTTTC.